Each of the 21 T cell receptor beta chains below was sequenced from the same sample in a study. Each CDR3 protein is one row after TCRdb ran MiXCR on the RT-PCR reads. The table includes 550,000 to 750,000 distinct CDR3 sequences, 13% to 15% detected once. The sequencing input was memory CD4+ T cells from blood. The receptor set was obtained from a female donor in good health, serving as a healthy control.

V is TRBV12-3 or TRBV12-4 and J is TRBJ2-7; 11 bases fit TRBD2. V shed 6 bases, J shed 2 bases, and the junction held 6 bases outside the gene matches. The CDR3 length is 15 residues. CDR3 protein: CASRPIAGGPYEQYF. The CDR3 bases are TGTGCCAGCAGACCAATAGCGGGAGGGCCCTACGAGCAGTACTTC.

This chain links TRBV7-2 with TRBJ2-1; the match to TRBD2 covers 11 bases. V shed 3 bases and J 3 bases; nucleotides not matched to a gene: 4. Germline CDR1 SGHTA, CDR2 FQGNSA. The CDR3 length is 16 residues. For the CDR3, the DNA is TGTGCCAGCAGCTTCACTAGCGGGGGACTCTACAATGAGCAGTTCTTC. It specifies CASSFTSGGLYNEQFF.

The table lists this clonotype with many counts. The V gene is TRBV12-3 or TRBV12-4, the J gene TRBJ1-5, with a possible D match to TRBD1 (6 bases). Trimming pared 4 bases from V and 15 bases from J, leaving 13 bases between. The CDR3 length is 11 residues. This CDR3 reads CASSSDSGPHF. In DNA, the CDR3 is TGTGCCAGCAGTTCGGACAGCGGACCGCATTTT.

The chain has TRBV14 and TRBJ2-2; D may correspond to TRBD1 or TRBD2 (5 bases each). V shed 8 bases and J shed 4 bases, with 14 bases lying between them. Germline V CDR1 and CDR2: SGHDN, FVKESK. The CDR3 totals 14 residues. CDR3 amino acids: CASQPGAGTGELFF. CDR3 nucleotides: TGTGCCAGCCAACCCGGGGCGGGCACCGGGGAGCTGTTTTTT.

CDR3 in amino acids: CSAREQLSNQPQHF. The DNA of the CDR3 is TGCAGTGCTAGAGAACAACTTAGCAATCAGCCCCAGCATTTT. The chain uses TRBV20-1 and TRBJ1-5; D gene ambiguous. Germline lookup yields CDR1 DFQATT and CDR2 SNEGSKA (reference sequence). Trimming took 0 bases from V and 0 from J, leaving 6 bases between them. The CDR3 runs to 14 residues.

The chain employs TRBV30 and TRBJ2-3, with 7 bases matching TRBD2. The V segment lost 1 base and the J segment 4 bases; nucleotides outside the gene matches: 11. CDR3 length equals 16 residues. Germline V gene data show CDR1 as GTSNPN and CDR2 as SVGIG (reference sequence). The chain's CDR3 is CAWSGAPGLRADTQYF. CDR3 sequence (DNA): TGTGCCTGGAGTGGGGCCCCGGGACTAAGGGCAGATACGCAGTATTTT.

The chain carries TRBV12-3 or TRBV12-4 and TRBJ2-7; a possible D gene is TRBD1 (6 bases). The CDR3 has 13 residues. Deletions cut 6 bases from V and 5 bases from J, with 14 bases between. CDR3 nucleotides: TGTGCCAGCAGCCAGAACAGGGTAAACGAGCAGTACTTC. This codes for CASSQNRVNEQYF.

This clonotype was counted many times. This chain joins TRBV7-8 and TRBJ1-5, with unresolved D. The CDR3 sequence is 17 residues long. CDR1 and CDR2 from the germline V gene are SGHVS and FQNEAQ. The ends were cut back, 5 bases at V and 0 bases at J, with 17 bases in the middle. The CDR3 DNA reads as TGTGCCAGCAGCCTATCTTCGGGAGGGAGTAGCAATCAGCCCCAGCATTTT. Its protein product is CASSLSSGGSSNQPQHF.

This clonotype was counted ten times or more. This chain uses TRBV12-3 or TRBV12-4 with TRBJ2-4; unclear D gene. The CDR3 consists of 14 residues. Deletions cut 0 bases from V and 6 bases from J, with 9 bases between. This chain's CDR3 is CASSLARLANIQYF. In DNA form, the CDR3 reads TGTGCCAGCAGTTTAGCGCGGTTAGCAAACATTCAGTACTTC.

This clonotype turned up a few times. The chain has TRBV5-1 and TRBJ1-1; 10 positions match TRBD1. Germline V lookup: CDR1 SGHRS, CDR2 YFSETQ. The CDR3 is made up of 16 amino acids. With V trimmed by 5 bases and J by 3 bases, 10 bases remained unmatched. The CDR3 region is CASRAGTGAFDTEAFF. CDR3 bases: TGCGCCAGCAGAGCCGGGACAGGGGCTTTTGACACTGAAGCTTTCTTT.

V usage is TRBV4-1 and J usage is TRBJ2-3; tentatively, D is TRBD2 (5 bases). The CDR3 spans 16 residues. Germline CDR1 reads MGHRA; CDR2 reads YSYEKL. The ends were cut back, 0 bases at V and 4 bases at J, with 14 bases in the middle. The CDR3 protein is CASSQEGTPGADTQYF. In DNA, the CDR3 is TGCGCCAGCAGCCAAGAAGGAACTCCCGGGGCAGATACGCAGTATTTT.

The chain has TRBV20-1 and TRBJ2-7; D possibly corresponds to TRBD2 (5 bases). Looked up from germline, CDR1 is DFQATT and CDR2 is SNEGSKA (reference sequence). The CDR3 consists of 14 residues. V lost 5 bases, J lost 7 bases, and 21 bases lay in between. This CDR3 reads CSADPQAESGEQYF. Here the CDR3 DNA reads TGCAGTGCTGACCCTCAAGCGGAGTCCGGGGAGCAGTACTTC.

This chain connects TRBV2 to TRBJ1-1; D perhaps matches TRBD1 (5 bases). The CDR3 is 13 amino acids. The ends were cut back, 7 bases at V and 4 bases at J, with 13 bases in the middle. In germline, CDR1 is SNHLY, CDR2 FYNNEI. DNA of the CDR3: TGTGCCAGCAAGTTTGCCGGGGGCACTGAAGCTTTCTTT. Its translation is CASKFAGGTEAFF.

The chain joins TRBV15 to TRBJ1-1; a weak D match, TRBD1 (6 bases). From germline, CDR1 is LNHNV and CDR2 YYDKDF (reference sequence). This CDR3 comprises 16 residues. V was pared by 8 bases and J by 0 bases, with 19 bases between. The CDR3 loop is CATSRDVHRVNTEAFF. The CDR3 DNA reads TGTGCCACCTCTAGAGACGTCCACAGGGTGAACACTGAAGCTTTCTTT.

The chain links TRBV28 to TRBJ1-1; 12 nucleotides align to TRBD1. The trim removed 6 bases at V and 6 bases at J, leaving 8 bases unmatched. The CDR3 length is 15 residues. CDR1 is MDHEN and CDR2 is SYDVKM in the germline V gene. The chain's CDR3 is CASRPVGQGASEAFF. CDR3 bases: TGTGCCAGCAGACCTGTGGGACAGGGGGCCTCTGAAGCTTTCTTT.

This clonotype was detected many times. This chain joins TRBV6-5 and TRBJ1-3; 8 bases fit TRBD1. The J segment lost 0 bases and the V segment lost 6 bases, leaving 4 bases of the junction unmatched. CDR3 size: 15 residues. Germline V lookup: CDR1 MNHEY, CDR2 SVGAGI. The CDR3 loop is CASRHTGGSGNTIYF. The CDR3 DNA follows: TGTGCCAGCAGACACACAGGGGGCTCTGGAAACACCATATATTTT.

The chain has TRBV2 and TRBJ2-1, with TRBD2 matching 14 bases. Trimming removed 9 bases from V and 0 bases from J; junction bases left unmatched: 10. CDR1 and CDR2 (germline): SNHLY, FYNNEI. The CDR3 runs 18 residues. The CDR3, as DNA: TGTGCCAGTCTTACGGGACTAGCGGGAGCCTTCTCCTACAATGAGCAGTTCTTC. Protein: CASLTGLAGAFSYNEQFF. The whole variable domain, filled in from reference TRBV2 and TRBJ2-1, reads EPEVTQTPSHQVTQMGQEVILRCVPISNHLYFYWYRQILGQKVEFLVSFYNNEISEKSEIFDDQFSVERPDGSNFTLKIRSTKLEDSAMYFCASLTGLAGAFSYNEQFFGPGTRLTVL.

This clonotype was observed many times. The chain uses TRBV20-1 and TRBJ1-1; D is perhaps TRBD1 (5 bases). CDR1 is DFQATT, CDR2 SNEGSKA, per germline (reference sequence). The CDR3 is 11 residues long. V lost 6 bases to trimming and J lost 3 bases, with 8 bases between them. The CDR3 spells CSALGDTEAFF. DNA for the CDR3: TGCAGTGCCTTGGGGGACACTGAAGCTTTCTTT.

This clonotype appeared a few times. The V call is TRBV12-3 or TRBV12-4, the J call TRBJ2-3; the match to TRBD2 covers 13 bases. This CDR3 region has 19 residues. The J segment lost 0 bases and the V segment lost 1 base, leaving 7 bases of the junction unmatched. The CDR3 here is CASSLGRWTSGRSTDTQYF. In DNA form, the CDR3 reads TGTGCCAGCAGTTTAGGCCGATGGACTAGCGGGAGAAGCACAGATACGCAGTATTTT.

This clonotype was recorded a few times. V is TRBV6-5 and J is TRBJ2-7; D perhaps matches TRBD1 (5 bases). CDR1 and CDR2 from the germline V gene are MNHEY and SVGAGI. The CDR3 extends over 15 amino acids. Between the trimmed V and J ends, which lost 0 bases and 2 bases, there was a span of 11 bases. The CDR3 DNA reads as TGTGCCAGCAGTTACTCGTCAGGGAACCCCTACGAGCAGTACTTC. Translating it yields CASSYSSGNPYEQYF.

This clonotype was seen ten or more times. CDR3 sequence reads: CASSPDRIGYGYTF. The CDR3 nucleotides read TGTGCCAGCTCACCGGACAGGATAGGCTATGGCTACACCTTC. V and J are TRBV18 and TRBJ1-2; 7 nucleotides line up with TRBD1. The junction had 5 bases not matched to a gene; V was cut back by 3 bases and J by 4 bases. This CDR3 contains 14 residues. Germline CDR1 and CDR2: KGHSH and LQKENI.